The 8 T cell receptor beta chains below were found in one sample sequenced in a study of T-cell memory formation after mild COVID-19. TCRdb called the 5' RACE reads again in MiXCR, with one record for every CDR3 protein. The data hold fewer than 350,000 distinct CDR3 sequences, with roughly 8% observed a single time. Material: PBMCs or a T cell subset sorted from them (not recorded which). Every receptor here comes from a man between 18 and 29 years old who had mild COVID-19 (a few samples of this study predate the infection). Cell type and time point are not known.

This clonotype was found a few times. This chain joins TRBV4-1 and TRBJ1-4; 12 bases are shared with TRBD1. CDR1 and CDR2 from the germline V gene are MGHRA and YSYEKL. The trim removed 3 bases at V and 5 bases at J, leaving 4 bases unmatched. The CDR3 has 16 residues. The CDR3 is CASSHGDRGLNEKLFF. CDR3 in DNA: TGCGCCAGCAGCCACGGGGACAGGGGGCTCAATGAAAAACTGTTTTTT.

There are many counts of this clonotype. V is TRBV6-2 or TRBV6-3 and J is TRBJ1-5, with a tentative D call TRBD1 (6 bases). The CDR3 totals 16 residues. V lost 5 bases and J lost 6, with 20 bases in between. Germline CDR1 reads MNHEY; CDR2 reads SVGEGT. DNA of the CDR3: TGTGCCAGCAGTCCGCACGGTGGGGGGCTAGGTCAGCCCCAGCATTTT. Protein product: CASSPHGGGLGQPQHF.

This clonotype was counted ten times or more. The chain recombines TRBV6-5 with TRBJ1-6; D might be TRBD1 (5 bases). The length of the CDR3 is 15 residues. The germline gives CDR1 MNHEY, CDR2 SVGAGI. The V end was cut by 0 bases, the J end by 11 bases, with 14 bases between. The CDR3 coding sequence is TGTGCCAGCAGTTACTCGAGCCCCAGGGAGACACCCCTCCACTTT. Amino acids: CASSYSSPRETPLHF.

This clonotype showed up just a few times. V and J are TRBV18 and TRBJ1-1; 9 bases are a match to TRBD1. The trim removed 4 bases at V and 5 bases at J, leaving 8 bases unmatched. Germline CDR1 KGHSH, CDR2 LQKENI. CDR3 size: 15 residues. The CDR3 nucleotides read TGTGCCAGCTCACGATCGGGACAGGGAATAACTGAAGCTTTCTTT. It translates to CASSRSGQGITEAFF.

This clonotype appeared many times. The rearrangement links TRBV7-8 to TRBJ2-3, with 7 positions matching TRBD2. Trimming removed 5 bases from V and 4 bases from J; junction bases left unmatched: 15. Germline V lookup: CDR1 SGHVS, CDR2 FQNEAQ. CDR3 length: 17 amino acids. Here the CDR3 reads CASSAELAADLPDTQYF. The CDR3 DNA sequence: TGTGCCAGCAGCGCTGAGCTAGCGGCGGATCTCCCAGATACGCAGTATTTT.

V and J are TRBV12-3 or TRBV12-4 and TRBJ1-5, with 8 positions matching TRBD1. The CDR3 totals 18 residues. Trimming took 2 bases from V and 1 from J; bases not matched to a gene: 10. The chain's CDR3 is CASSLRGRGLISNQPQHF. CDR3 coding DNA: TGTGCCAGCAGTTTACGGGGCAGGGGGCTGATCAGCAATCAGCCCCAGCATTTT.

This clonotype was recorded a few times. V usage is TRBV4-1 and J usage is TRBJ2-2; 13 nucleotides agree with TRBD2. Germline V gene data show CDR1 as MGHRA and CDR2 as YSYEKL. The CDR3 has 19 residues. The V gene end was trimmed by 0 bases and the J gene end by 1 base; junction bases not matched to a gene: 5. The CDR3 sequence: CASSQDRRLAGGNTGELFF. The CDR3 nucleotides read TGCGCCAGCAGCCAAGATCGGAGACTAGCGGGGGGGAACACCGGGGAGCTGTTTTTT.

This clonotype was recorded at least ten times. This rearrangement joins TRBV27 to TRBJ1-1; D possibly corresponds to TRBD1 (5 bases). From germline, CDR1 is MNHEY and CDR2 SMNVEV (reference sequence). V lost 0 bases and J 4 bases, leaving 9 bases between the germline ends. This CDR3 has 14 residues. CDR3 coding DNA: TGTGCCAGCAGTTTATCCCAGGGTTCCACTGAAGCTTTCTTT. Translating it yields CASSLSQGSTEAFF.